This is a list of T cell receptor beta chains from one sample in a study of blood T cell repertoires in COVID-19. Only in-frame clones appear in the TCRdb table, and some are missing; sequencing was by immunoSEQ multiplex PCR. This table has about 170,000 clones, around 74% appearing once. Sequenced material: peripheral blood. These receptors all come from a woman of 80 years or more with acute or convalescent COVID-19. The CDR3 runs from the conserved cysteine through the conserved F or W. The order of the fields is CDR3 protein, CDR3 DNA, D gene, clone size, V gene, J gene. The D gene is left open where the match is weak. Clone size appears in some rows only: once, few, many, or a class for an expanded clone.

CDR3 protein: CAISESRGPQHF
CDR3 DNA: TGTGCCATCAGTGAGTCAAGGGGCCCCCAGCATTTT
D gene: NA
clone size: NA
V gene: TRBV10-3
J gene: TRBJ1-5

CDR3 protein: CASNSPRTVAQYF
CDR3 DNA: TGTGCCAGCAACTCACCACGAACAGTAGCGCAGTATTTT
D gene: NA
clone size: NA
V gene: TRBV28
J gene: TRBJ2-3

CDR3 protein: CASSELQGVQETQYF
CDR3 DNA: TGTGCCAGCAGTGAATTACAGGGGGTCCAAGAGACCCAGTACTTC
D gene: TRBD1
clone size: NA
V gene: TRBV2
J gene: TRBJ2-5

CDR3 protein: CASSPPAGLTDTQYF
CDR3 DNA: TGTGCCAGCAGCCCCCCTGCGGGGCTCACAGATACGCAGTATTTT
D gene: NA
clone size: many
V gene: TRBV5-4
J gene: TRBJ2-3

CDR3 protein: CASSQGLAGGLFQETQYF
CDR3 DNA: TGTGCCAGCAGCCAAGGACTAGCGGGAGGGCTTTTTCAAGAGACCCAGTACTTC
D gene: TRBD2
clone size: NA
V gene: TRBV3-1/TRBV3-2
J gene: TRBJ2-5

CDR3 protein: CASSRDRGHGEPQHF
CDR3 DNA: TGTGCCAGCTCCCGGGACAGGGGGCATGGGGAGCCCCAGCATTTT
D gene: TRBD1
clone size: NA
V gene: TRBV18
J gene: TRBJ1-5

CDR3 protein: CASRIGQGAHNEQFF
CDR3 DNA: TGTGCCAGCAGGATCGGACAGGGGGCACACAATGAGCAGTTCTTC
D gene: TRBD1
clone size: NA
V gene: TRBV7-2
J gene: TRBJ2-1

CDR3 protein: CASSQIYSGNTIYF
CDR3 DNA: TGTGCCAGCAGCCAAATATACTCTGGAAACACCATATATTTT
D gene: NA
clone size: NA
V gene: TRBV3-1/TRBV3-2
J gene: TRBJ1-3

CDR3 protein: CASSFFDVGQSNQPQHF
CDR3 DNA: TGTGCCAGCAGCTTCTTCGACGTGGGACAAAGCAATCAGCCCCAGCATTTT
D gene: NA
clone size: NA
V gene: TRBV5-5
J gene: TRBJ1-5

CDR3 protein: CASRADTSNQPQHF
CDR3 DNA: TGTGCCAGCAGGGCGGACACAAGCAATCAGCCCCAGCATTTT
D gene: NA
clone size: once
V gene: TRBV2
J gene: TRBJ1-5

CDR3 protein: CASSPRTNSGNTIYF
CDR3 DNA: TGTGCCAGCTCACCTCGGACAAACTCTGGAAACACCATATATTTT
D gene: NA
clone size: NA
V gene: TRBV18
J gene: TRBJ1-3

CDR3 protein: CASTRGRIDSYNSPLHF
CDR3 DNA: TGTGCCAGCACCAGGGGGCGGATCGACTCCTATAATTCACCCCTCCACTTT
D gene: TRBD1
clone size: NA
V gene: TRBV3-1/TRBV3-2
J gene: TRBJ1-6

CDR3 protein: CASSQDRAGGSTDTQYF
CDR3 DNA: TGCGCCAGCAGCCAAGATCGAGCGGGGGGCAGCACAGATACGCAGTATTTT
D gene: TRBD2
clone size: NA
V gene: TRBV4-3
J gene: TRBJ2-3

CDR3 protein: CASSPSVLNTGELFF
CDR3 DNA: TGTGCCAGCAGCCCAAGCGTCCTAAACACCGGGGAGCTGTTTTTT
D gene: NA
clone size: NA
V gene: TRBV3-1/TRBV3-2
J gene: TRBJ2-2

CDR3 protein: CASSTPAGAYNEQFF
CDR3 DNA: TGTGCCAGCAGCACCCCAGCGGGAGCCTACAATGAGCAGTTCTTC
D gene: TRBD2
clone size: NA
V gene: TRBV7-3
J gene: TRBJ2-1

CDR3 protein: CASSLQTNNEQFF
CDR3 DNA: TGCGCCAGCAGCTTGCAGACTAACAATGAGCAGTTCTTC
D gene: NA
clone size: NA
V gene: TRBV5-1
J gene: TRBJ2-1

CDR3 protein: CASSLGALGTSRETQYF
CDR3 DNA: TGTGCCAGCAGCTTAGGGGCCCTTGGGACTAGCAGAGAGACCCAGTACTTC
D gene: TRBD2
clone size: NA
V gene: TRBV11-3
J gene: TRBJ2-5

CDR3 protein: CASSPGLAGGEQFF
CDR3 DNA: TGTGCCAGCAGCCCAGGACTAGCGGGAGGTGAGCAGTTCTTC
D gene: TRBD2
clone size: NA
V gene: TRBV2
J gene: TRBJ2-1

CDR3 protein: CASSLRTSGRDTGELFF
CDR3 DNA: TGTGCCAGCAGCCTTAGGACTAGCGGGAGAGACACCGGGGAGCTGTTTTTT
D gene: TRBD2
clone size: few
V gene: TRBV3-1/TRBV3-2
J gene: TRBJ2-2

CDR3 protein: CASSLVGERTEAFF
CDR3 DNA: TGCGCCAGCAGCTTGGTTGGGGAGCGGACTGAAGCTTTCTTT
D gene: NA
clone size: once
V gene: TRBV5-1
J gene: TRBJ1-1

CDR3 protein: CASSRLAGGTDTQYF
CDR3 DNA: TGTGCCAGCAGTCGACTAGCGGGAGGAACAGATACGCAGTATTTT
D gene: TRBD2
clone size: NA
V gene: TRBV28
J gene: TRBJ2-3

CDR3 protein: CASSSGQLNTEAFF
CDR3 DNA: TGCGCCAGCAGTTCGGGACAACTGAACACTGAAGCTTTCTTT
D gene: NA
clone size: few
V gene: TRBV10-1
J gene: TRBJ1-1

CDR3 protein: CASSLNANAGEQYF
CDR3 DNA: TGTGCCAGCAGCTTGAACGCGAACGCGGGGGAGCAGTACTTC
D gene: NA
clone size: few
V gene: TRBV7-8
J gene: TRBJ2-7

CDR3 protein: CASSELGFGTGSNEQFF
CDR3 DNA: TGTGCCAGCAGTGAATTAGGGTTCGGGACAGGGTCTAATGAGCAGTTCTTC
D gene: TRBD1
clone size: NA
V gene: TRBV2
J gene: TRBJ2-1

CDR3 protein: CASSFYGAGENSDTQYF
CDR3 DNA: TGTGCCAGCAGCTTCTACGGGGCGGGAGAAAATTCCGATACGCAGTATTTT
D gene: TRBD2
clone size: NA
V gene: TRBV7-8
J gene: TRBJ2-3

CDR3 protein: CASSESLAESNEQFF
CDR3 DNA: TGTGCCAGCAGTGAATCACTAGCGGAAAGCAATGAGCAGTTCTTC
D gene: TRBD2
clone size: NA
V gene: TRBV6-1
J gene: TRBJ2-1

CDR3 protein: CASSSRKLRLMPSTDTQYF
CDR3 DNA: TGTGCCAGCAGCTCACGCAAATTAAGACTGATGCCTAGCACAGATACGCAGTATTTT
D gene: NA
clone size: NA
V gene: TRBV7-2
J gene: TRBJ2-3

CDR3 protein: CASSFSLETLAQYF
CDR3 DNA: TGTGCCAGCAGCTTTAGTCTAGAGACCTTGGCCCAGTACTTC
D gene: NA
clone size: NA
V gene: TRBV13
J gene: TRBJ2-5

CDR3 protein: CASSQGVNTEAFF
CDR3 DNA: TGTGCCAGCTCCCAGGGTGTGAACACTGAAGCTTTCTTT
D gene: NA
clone size: NA
V gene: TRBV18
J gene: TRBJ1-1

CDR3 protein: CASSFPGTSGYSYEQYF
CDR3 DNA: TGTGCCAGCAGCTTTCCTGGGACTAGCGGGTACTCCTACGAGCAGTACTTC
D gene: TRBD2
clone size: NA
V gene: TRBV5-4
J gene: TRBJ2-7

CDR3 protein: CASSVGTSGPYEQYF
CDR3 DNA: TGTGCCAGCAGCGTGGGGACTAGCGGTCCCTACGAGCAGTACTTC
D gene: TRBD2
clone size: NA
V gene: TRBV9
J gene: TRBJ2-7

CDR3 protein: CASSLQGREKLFF
CDR3 DNA: TGCGCCAGCAGCTTACAGGGTAGAGAAAAACTGTTTTTT
D gene: NA
clone size: NA
V gene: TRBV5-1
J gene: TRBJ1-4

CDR3 protein: CASSLQGWMNTEAFF
CDR3 DNA: TGTGCCAGCAGTTTACAGGGTTGGATGAACACTGAAGCTTTCTTT
D gene: NA
clone size: NA
V gene: TRBV27
J gene: TRBJ1-1

CDR3 protein: CASSMYRRQETQYF
CDR3 DNA: TGTGCCAGTAGTATGTACAGAAGACAAGAGACCCAGTACTTC
D gene: NA
clone size: NA
V gene: TRBV19
J gene: TRBJ2-5

CDR3 protein: CASSPRTRDRGNQPQHF
CDR3 DNA: TGTGCCAGCAGCCCTCGGACCCGGGACAGGGGCAATCAGCCCCAGCATTTT
D gene: NA
clone size: NA
V gene: TRBV21-1
J gene: TRBJ1-5

CDR3 protein: CASSPSGLTGVLGSPLHF
CDR3 DNA: TGTGCCAGCAGTCCCTCCGGCTTGACAGGGGTTTTGGGTTCACCCCTCCACTTT
D gene: TRBD1
clone size: once
V gene: TRBV28
J gene: TRBJ1-6

CDR3 protein: CASSRTGFSVYYEQYF
CDR3 DNA: TGTGCCAGCAGCAGAACAGGGTTCTCCGTTTATTACGAGCAGTACTTC
D gene: NA
clone size: NA
V gene: TRBV28
J gene: TRBJ2-7

CDR3 protein: CASRPLAGGPFEQFF
CDR3 DNA: TGTGCCAGCAGGCCTCTAGCGGGAGGGCCTTTTGAGCAGTTCTTC
D gene: TRBD2
clone size: NA
V gene: TRBV6-5
J gene: TRBJ2-1

CDR3 protein: CASSSERGRSSYNEQFF
CDR3 DNA: TGTGCCAGCAGCTCCGAAAGGGGGAGAAGCTCCTACAATGAGCAGTTCTTC
D gene: NA
clone size: NA
V gene: TRBV5-6
J gene: TRBJ2-1

CDR3 protein: CASSQTYGELFF
CDR3 DNA: TGCGCCAGCAGCCAAACTTACGGGGAGCTGTTTTTT
D gene: NA
clone size: NA
V gene: TRBV4-1
J gene: TRBJ2-2

CDR3 protein: CSVRTSAAETQYF
CDR3 DNA: TGCAGCGTCCGGACTAGCGCCGCAGAGACCCAGTACTTC
D gene: TRBD2
clone size: few
V gene: TRBV29-1
J gene: TRBJ2-5

CDR3 protein: CASSYQDSDNEQFF
CDR3 DNA: TGTGCCAGTAGTTACCAGGACTCTGACAATGAGCAGTTCTTC
D gene: NA
clone size: NA
V gene: TRBV19
J gene: TRBJ2-1